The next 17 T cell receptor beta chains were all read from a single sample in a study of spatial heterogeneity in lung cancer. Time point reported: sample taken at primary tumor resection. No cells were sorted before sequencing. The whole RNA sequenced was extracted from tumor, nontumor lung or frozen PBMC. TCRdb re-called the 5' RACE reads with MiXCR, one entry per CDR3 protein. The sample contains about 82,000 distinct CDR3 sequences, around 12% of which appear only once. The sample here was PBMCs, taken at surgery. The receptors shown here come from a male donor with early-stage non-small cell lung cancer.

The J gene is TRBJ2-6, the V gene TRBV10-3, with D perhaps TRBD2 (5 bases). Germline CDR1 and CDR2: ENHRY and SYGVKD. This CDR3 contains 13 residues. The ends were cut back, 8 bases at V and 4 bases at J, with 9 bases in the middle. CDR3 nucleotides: TGTGCCATCTCGAGGGTAGGGGCCAACGTCCTGACTTTC. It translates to CAISRVGANVLTF.

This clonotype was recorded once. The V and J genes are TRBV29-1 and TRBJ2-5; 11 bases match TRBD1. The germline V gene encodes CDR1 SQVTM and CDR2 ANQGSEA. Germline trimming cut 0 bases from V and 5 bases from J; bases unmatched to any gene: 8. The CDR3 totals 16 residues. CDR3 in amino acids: CSVEDRTGGAQETQYF. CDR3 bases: TGCAGCGTTGAAGACAGGACAGGGGGCGCCCAGGAGACCCAGTACTTC.

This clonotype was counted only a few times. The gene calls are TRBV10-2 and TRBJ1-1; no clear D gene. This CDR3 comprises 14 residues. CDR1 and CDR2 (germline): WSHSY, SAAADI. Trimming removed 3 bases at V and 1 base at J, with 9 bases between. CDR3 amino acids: CASSDRRRNTEAFF. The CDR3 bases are TGCGCCAGCAGTGATCGGCGCAGGAACACTGAAGCTTTCTTT.

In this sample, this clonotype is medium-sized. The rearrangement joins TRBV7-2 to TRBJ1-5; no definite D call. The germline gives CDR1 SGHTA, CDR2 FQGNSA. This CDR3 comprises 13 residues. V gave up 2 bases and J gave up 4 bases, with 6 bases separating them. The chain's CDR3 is CASSLTGNQPQHF. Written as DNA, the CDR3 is TGTGCCAGCAGCTTAACGGGAAATCAGCCCCAGCATTTT.

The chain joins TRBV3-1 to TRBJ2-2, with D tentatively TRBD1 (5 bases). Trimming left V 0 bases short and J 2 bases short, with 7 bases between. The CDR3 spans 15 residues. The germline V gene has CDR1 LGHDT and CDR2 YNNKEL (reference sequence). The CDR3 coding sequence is TGTGCCAGCAGCCAAGATCAGGGCAACACCGGGGAGCTGTTTTTT. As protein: CASSQDQGNTGELFF.

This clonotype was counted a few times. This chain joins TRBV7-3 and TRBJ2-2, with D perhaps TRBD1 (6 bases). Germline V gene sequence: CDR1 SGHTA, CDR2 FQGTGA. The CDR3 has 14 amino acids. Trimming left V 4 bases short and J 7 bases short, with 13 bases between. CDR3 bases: TGTGCCAGCAGCTCTACAGGGAGCGGCGGGGAGCTGTTTTTT. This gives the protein CASSSTGSGGELFF.

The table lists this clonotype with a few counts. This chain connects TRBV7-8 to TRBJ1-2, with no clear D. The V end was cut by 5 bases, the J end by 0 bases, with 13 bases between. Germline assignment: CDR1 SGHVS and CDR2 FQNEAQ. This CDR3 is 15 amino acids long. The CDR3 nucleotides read TGTGCCAGCAGCCCTATGGGAGGCCCTAACTATGGCTACACCTTC. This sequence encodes CASSPMGGPNYGYTF.

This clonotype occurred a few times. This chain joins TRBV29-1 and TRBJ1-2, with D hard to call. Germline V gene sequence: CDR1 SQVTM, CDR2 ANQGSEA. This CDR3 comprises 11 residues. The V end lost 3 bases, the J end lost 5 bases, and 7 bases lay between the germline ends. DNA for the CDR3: TGCAGCGTTGACAGAGGGTATGGCTACACCTTC. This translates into CSVDRGYGYTF.

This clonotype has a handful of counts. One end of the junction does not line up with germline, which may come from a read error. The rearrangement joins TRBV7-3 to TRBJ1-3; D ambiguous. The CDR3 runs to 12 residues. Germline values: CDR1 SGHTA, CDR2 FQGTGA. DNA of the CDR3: TGTGCCAGCAGCTTAAGCCTCCCTCCACCGAATTTT. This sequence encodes CASSLSLPPPNF.

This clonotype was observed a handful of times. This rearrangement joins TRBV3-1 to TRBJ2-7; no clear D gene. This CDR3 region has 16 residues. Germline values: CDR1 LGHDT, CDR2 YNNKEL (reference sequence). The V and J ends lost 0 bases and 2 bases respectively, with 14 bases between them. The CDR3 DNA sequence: TGTGCCAGCAGCCAAGATCTGGCTAGTGTTGCCTACGAGCAGTACTTC. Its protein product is CASSQDLASVAYEQYF.

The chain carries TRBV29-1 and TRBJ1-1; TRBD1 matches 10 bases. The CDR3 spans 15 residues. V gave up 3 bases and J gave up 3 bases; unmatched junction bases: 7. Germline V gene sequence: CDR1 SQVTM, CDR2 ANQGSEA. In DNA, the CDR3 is TGCAGCGTTGATCCACTGACAGGGGGCTACACTGAAGCTTTCTTT. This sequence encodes CSVDPLTGGYTEAFF.

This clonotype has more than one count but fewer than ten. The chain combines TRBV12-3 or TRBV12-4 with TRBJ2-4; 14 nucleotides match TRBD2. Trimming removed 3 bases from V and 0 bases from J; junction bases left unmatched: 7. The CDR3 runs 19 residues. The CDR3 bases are TGTGCCAGCAGTTTCGGGACTAGCGGGGGAGAACGAGCCAAAAACATTCAGTACTTC. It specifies CASSFGTSGGERAKNIQYF.

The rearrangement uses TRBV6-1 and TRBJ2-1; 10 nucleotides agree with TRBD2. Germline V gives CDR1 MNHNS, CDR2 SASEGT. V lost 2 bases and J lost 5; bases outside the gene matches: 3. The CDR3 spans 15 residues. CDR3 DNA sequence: TGTGCCAGCAGTGAAAGACTAGCGGGTAACAATGAGCAGTTCTTC. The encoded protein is CASSERLAGNNEQFF.

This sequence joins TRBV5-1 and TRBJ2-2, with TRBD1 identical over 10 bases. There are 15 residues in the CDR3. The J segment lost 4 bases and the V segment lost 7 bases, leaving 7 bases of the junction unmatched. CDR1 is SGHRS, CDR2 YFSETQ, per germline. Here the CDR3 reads CASSSGTGVTGELFF. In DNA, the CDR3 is TGCGCCAGCTCCTCCGGGACAGGGGTCACCGGGGAGCTGTTTTTT. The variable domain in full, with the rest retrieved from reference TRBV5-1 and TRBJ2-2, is KAGVTQTPRYLIKTRGQQVTLSCSPISGHRSVSWYQQTPGQGLQFLFEYFSETQRNKGNFPGRFSGRQFSNSRSEMNVSTLELGDSALYLCASSSGTGVTGELFFGEGSRLTVL.

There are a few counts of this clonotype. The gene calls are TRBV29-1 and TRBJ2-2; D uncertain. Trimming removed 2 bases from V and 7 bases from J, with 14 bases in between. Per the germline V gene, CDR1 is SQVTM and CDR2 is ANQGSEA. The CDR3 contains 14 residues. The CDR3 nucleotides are TGCAGCGTTGAAAATCCCTATGGTGGCGGGGAGCTGTTTTTT. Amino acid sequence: CSVENPYGGGELFF.

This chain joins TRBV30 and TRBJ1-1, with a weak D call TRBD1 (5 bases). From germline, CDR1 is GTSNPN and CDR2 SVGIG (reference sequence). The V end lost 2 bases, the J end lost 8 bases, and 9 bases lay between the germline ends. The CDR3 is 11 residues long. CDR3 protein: CAWSRGWEAFF. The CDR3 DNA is TGTGCCTGGAGTAGGGGTTGGGAAGCTTTCTTT.

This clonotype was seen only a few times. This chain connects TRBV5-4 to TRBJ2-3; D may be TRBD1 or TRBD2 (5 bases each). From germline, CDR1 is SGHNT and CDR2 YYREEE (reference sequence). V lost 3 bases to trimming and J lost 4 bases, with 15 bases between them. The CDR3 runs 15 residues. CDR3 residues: CASSSGTVGADTQYF. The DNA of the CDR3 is TGTGCCAGCAGCTCCGGGACCGTGGGGGCAGATACGCAGTATTTT.